The 15 T cell receptor beta chains given below trace back to one sample, sequenced in a study of cytomegalovirus exposure and HLA in healthy donors. PCR involved 60 Vbeta and 13 Jbeta primers. Here immunoSEQ multiplex PCR was the method, and the copy in TCRdb shows in-frame clones only, minus some. The data contain some 210,000 clones, around 73% of them singletons. Sample: PBMCs. The origin of the receptors is a male donor in good health and CMV-seronegative.

The DNA of the CDR3 is TGTGCCAGCAGCTTAGAACGGGCGGGCGGGGGCGGGGAGCTGTTTTTT. Its translation: CASSLERAGGGGELFF. The rearrangement uses TRBV7-8 and TRBJ2-2; TRBD2 aligns across 7 bases. The germline V gene has CDR1 SGHVS and CDR2 FQNEAQ. The CDR3 runs 16 residues. The V and J ends lost 1 base and 7 bases, in that order; junction bases with no gene match: 9.

The V and J genes are TRBV10-1 and TRBJ2-7; tentative D call: TRBD1 (6 bases). Trimming shortened V by 6 bases and J by 2 bases, and 11 bases separated the two germline ends. The CDR3 runs 13 residues. The germline V gene encodes CDR1 WNHNN and CDR2 SYGVQD (reference sequence). The CDR3 loop reads CASSPRGTYEQYF. The CDR3 bases are TGCGCCAGCAGCCCCAGGGGCACCTACGAGCAGTACTTC.

This clone has a count of ten or more. The J gene is TRBJ2-3, the V gene TRBV6-4; 12 bases are shared with TRBD1. The germline CDR1 and CDR2 sequences are MRHNA and SNTAGT. CDR3 size: 15 residues. The V gene end was trimmed by 5 bases and the J gene end by 4 bases; junction bases not matched to a gene: 4. CDR3 DNA: TGTGCCAGCAGTACCGGGACAGGGGGCGCAGATACGCAGTATTTT. It specifies CASSTGTGGADTQYF.

This clone was observed a few times. The chain couples TRBV6-5 to TRBJ1-3; no firm D call. The V end lost 4 bases, the J end lost 3 bases, and 16 bases lay between the germline ends. The CDR3 extends over 16 amino acids. Looked up from germline, CDR1 is MNHEY and CDR2 is SVGAGI. CDR3 DNA sequence: TGTGCCAGCAGTTTGTCCACTCTAACGAATGGAAACACCATATATTTT. This sequence encodes CASSLSTLTNGNTIYF.

This chain connects TRBV5-3 to TRBJ2-1; 7 bases agree with TRBD2. TRBV5-3 is sorted into the ORF group, with uncertain function. The junction had 6 bases not matched to a gene; V was cut back by 1 base and J by 2 bases. This CDR3 has 16 residues. CDR3 coding DNA: TGTGCCAGAAGCTTGCGCGGGAGAGTCACCTACAATGAGCAGTTCTTC. Its translation: CARSLRGRVTYNEQFF.

Concerning this clone: Relative to the germline gene, one junction end is altered; a read error may explain this. J is TRBJ1-5 and V is TRBV7-9; no definite D call. Germline V gives CDR1 SEHNR, CDR2 FQNEAQ (reference sequence). The CDR3 contains 13 residues. CDR3 DNA sequence: TGTTCCAGCAGCTTAACCGGAGATCAGCCCCAGCATTTT. It codes for CSSSLTGDQPQHF.

This chain joins TRBV19 and TRBJ2-3, with 15 bases matching TRBD2. V lost 4 bases and J lost 6; bases outside the gene matches: 8. Germline CDR1 reads LNHDA; CDR2 reads SQIVND (reference sequence). This CDR3 has 17 residues. This CDR3 is CASSTRGLAGGSDTQYF. Written as DNA, the CDR3 is TGTGCCAGTAGTACCCGGGGACTAGCGGGAGGATCGGATACGCAGTATTTT. The entire variable domain, with the rest obtained from reference TRBV19 and TRBJ2-3, is as follows: DGGITQSPKYLFRKEGQNVTLSCEQNLNHDAMYWYRQDPGQGLRLIYYSQIVNDFQKGDIAEGYSVSREKKESFPLTVTSAQKNPTAFYLCASSTRGLAGGSDTQYFGPGTRLTVL.

The chain has TRBV5-1 and TRBJ2-2, with 8 bases matching TRBD2. There are 15 residues in the CDR3. V lost 2 bases to trimming and J lost 5 bases; unmatched junction nucleotides: 5. Germline values: CDR1 SGHRS, CDR2 YFSETQ. CDR3 sequence: CASSLQASGTGELFF. In DNA, the CDR3 is TGCGCCAGCAGCTTACAGGCTAGCGGGACCGGGGAGCTGTTTTTT.

The chain links TRBV7-6 to TRBJ2-7; 9 bases are a match to TRBD2. CDR1 is SGHVS, CDR2 FNYEAQ, per germline. J lost 6 bases, V lost 3 bases, and 3 bases had no gene match. The CDR3 is 13 amino acids. In DNA, the CDR3 is TGTGCCAGCAGCTTGCGGGAGGGACTCGAGCAGTACTTC. Residues: CASSLREGLEQYF.

The chain has TRBV9 and TRBJ2-7; D remains ambiguous. CDR1 is SGDLS and CDR2 is YYNGEE in the germline V gene. The CDR3 runs 14 residues. V gave up 4 bases and J gave up 4 bases, with 15 bases separating them. The CDR3 reads CASSPADTLYEQYF. Here the CDR3 DNA reads TGTGCCAGCAGCCCCGCTGACACCCTATACGAGCAGTACTTC.

V usage is TRBV14 and J usage is TRBJ2-3; 7 bases align to TRBD2. The CDR3 is 16 residues long. Germline V gene lookup returns CDR1 SGHDN and CDR2 FVKESK. With V trimmed by 3 bases and J by 4 bases, 10 bases remained unmatched. CDR3 protein: CASSQMGGRIADTQYF. DNA for the CDR3: TGTGCCAGCAGCCAGATGGGCGGGAGAATTGCAGATACGCAGTATTTT.

In this sample, this clone turned up a few times. The chain is built from TRBV5-4 and TRBJ2-5; 7 bases are a match to TRBD1. CDR3 size: 15 residues. The ends lost 7 bases at V and 2 bases at J; junction bases unmatched: 11. Germline V gives CDR1 SGHNT, CDR2 YYREEE (reference sequence). The CDR3 here is CASGLTGRSQETQYF. The CDR3 region has the DNA TGTGCCAGCGGGCTGACAGGGCGTTCACAAGAGACCCAGTACTTC.

Notes on this clone: A junction boundary mismatches the germline segment, possibly from a read error. The chain carries TRBV7-9 and TRBJ2-7; TRBD2 aligns across 7 bases. Germline V CDR1 and CDR2: SEHNR, FQNEAQ (reference sequence). The CDR3 contains 11 residues. The CDR3, as DNA: TGTTCCAGCGGGGCCTTGGACGAGCAGTACTTC. This codes for CSSGALDEQYF.

The count of this clone is one. This rearrangement joins TRBV4-1 to TRBJ2-5, with 10 bases aligning to TRBD1. The J call is doubtful: the DNA matches TRBJ2-7 better. Germline assignment: CDR1 MGHRA and CDR2 YSYEKL. CDR3 length: 16 residues. CDR3 DNA: TGCGCCAGCAGCCAAGCCGGGACAGGGGTCTCCTACGAGCAGTACTTC. It specifies CASSQAGTGVSYEQYF.

This chain uses TRBV5-1 with TRBJ2-7; D remains unclear. Per the germline V gene, CDR1 is SGHRS and CDR2 is YFSETQ. Between the trimmed V and J ends, which lost 4 bases and 5 bases, there was a span of 13 bases. CDR3 size: 13 residues. CDR3 nucleotide sequence: TGCGCCAGCAGCGTTGACACAAGCAACGAGCAGTACTTC. It specifies CASSVDTSNEQYF.